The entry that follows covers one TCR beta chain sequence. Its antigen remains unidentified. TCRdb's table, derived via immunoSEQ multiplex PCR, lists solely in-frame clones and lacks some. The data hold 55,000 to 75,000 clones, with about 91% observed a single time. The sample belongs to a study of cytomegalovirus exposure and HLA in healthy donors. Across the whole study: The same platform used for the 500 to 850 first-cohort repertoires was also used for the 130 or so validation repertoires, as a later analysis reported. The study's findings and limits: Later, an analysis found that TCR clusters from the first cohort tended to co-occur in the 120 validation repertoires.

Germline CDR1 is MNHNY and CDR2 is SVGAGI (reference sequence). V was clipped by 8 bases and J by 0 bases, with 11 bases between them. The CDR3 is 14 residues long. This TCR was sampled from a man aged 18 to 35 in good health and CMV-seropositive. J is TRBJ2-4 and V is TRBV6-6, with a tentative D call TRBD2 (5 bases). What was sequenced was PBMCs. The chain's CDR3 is CASGKGVAKNIQYF. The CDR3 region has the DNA TGTGCCAGCGGAAAGGGAGTAGCCAAAAACATTCAGTACTTC.